The present entry profiles one TCR beta chain with its context. This sample stems from a study of PD-1 blockade in mismatch repair-deficient tumors. On the study more broadly: All were previously treated, progressing patients with about 12 mismatch repair-deficient cancer types.

Profiling relied on immunoSEQ multiplex PCR, and the TCRdb table lists in-frame clones only, not all of them. Of under 50,000 clones in the sample, around 77% were seen once. Germline-derived CDR1 and CDR2 are SGHTA and FQGTGA. Trimming cost V 5 bases and J 1 base, with 19 bases left between them. The CDR3 runs 17 residues. Mismatch repair deficiency was confirmed in all patients, by PCR or immunohistochemistry. Source: PBMCs, taken before pembrolizumab treatment. This chain joins TRBV7-3 and TRBJ2-3; the D gene is possibly TRBD1 (6 bases). This receptor was taken from an adult with mismatch repair-deficient cancer. This chain's CDR3 is CASSPSTGLAGTDTQYF. CDR3 sequence (DNA): TGTGCCAGCAGCCCATCTACAGGGTTGGCTGGCACAGATACGCAGTATTTT.